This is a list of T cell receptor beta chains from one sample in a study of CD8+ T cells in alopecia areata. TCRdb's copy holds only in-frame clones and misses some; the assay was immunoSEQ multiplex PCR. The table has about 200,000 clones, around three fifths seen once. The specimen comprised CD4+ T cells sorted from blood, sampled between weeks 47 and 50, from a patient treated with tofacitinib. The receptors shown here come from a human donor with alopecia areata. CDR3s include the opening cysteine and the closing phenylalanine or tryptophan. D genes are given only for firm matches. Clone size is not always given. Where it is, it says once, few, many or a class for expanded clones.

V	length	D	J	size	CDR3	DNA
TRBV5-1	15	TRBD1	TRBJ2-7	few	CASSLTRDSSYEQYF	TGCGCCAGCAGCTTGACCCGGGACAGCTCCTACGAGCAGTACTTC
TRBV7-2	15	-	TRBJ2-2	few	CASSRVKGNTGELFF	TGTGCCAGCAGCCGAGTCAAGGGGAACACCGGGGAGCTGTTTTTT
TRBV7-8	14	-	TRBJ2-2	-	CASSIRQLRGELFF	TGTGCCAGCAGCATCCGACAACTCCGGGGGGAGCTGTTTTTT
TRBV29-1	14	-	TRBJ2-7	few	CSVREGTITFEQYF	TGCAGCGTGAGAGAGGGGACCATTACGTTCGAGCAGTACTTC
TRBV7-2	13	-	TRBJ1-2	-	CASSLTNNYGYTF	TGTGCCAGCAGCTTAACGAATAACTATGGCTACACCTTC
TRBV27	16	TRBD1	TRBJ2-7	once	CASSSYRPGQIYEQYF	TGTGCCAGCAGTTCTTACCGGCCGGGACAGATCTACGAGCAGTACTTC
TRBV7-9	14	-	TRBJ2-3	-	CSGARQASTDTQYF	TGTTCGGGTGCGAGACAGGCTAGCACAGATACGCAGTATTTT
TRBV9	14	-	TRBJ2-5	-	CASSEPDRRETQYF	TGTGCCAGCAGCGAACCGGACCGTCGCGAGACCCAGTACTTC
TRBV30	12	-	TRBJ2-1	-	CAWSRTGPEQFF	TGTGCCTGGAGTAGAACAGGCCCTGAGCAGTTCTTC
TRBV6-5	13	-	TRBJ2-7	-	CASRRDIDNEQYF	TGTGCCAGCCGCCGGGACATCGACAACGAGCAGTACTTC
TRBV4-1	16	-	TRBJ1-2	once	CASSQPPTVAYYGYTF	TGCGCCAGCAGCCAACCTCCGACCGTGGCGTACTATGGCTACACCTTC
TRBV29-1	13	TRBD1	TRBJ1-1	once	CSVKGQLNTEAFF	TGCAGCGTTAAGGGACAGCTGAACACTGAAGCTTTCTTT
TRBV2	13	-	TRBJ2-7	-	CASSVGQNYEQYF	TGTGCCAGCAGTGTCGGACAGAACTACGAGCAGTACTTC
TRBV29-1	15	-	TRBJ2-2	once	CSVAPGPRISGELFF	TGCAGCGTTGCTCCGGGGCCCCGTATCTCCGGGGAGCTGTTTTTT
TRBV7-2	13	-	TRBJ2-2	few	CAARGRNTGELFF	TGTGCCGCCCGGGGGCGCAACACCGGGGAGCTGTTTTTT
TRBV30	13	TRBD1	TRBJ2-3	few	CARDNHRGDTQYF	TGTGCCCGCGATAACCACAGGGGAGATACGCAGTATTTT
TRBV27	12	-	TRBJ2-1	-	CASSNPGTEQFF	TGTGCCAGCAGTAACCCAGGGACCGAGCAGTTCTTC
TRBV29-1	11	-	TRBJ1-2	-	CSVVENYGYTF	TGCAGCGTTGTAGAGAACTATGGCTACACCTTC
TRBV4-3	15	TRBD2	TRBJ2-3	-	CASSQEGGRADTQYF	TGCGCCAGCAGCCAAGAGGGAGGGAGGGCAGATACGCAGTATTTT
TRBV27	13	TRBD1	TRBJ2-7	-	CASSLTGGYEQYF	TGTGCCAGCAGTTTAACAGGGGGGTACGAGCAGTACTTC
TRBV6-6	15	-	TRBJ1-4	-	CASRWSQGGDEKLFF	TGTGCCAGCAGGTGGTCCCAGGGTGGGGATGAAAAACTGTTTTTT
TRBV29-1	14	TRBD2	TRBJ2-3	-	CSVPTSGGTDTQYF	TGCAGCGTTCCGACTAGCGGGGGAACAGATACGCAGTATTTT
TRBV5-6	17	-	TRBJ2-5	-	CASSPGTGTTNGETQYF	TGTGCCAGCAGCCCGGGAACCGGGACAACCAATGGAGAGACCCAGTACTTC
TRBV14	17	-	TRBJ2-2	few	CASSQVSGVQHSSELFF	TGTGCCAGCAGCCAAGTATCGGGGGTTCAACACTCTTCGGAGCTGTTTTTT
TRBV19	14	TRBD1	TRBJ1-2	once	CASSIDNRGRGYTF	TGTGCCAGTAGTATAGATAACAGGGGTCGTGGCTACACCTTC
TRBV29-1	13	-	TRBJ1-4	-	CSVSAGTNEKLFF	TGCAGCGTTTCGGCAGGGACCAATGAAAAACTGTTTTTT
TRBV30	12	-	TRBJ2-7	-	CAWSPGMYEQYF	TGTGCCTGGAGCCCAGGTATGTACGAGCAGTACTTC
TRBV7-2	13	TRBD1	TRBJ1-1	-	CASSYRGNTEAFF	TGTGCCAGCAGCTACAGGGGAAACACTGAAGCTTTCTTT
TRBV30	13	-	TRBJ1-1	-	CAWSGRGNTEAFF	TGTGCCTGGAGTGGACGCGGGAACACTGAAGCTTTCTTT
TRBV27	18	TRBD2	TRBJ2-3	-	CASSLGRPLGTRLDTQYF	TGTGCCAGCAGCCTCGGAAGGCCCCTCGGGACTAGGCTAGATACGCAGTATTTT
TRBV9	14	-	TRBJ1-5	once	CASSVEGERQPQHF	TGTGCCAGCAGCGTAGAGGGGGAGAGGCAGCCCCAGCATTTT
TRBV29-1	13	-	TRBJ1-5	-	CRGETEFNQPQHF	TGCAGGGGGGAGACGGAATTCAATCAGCCCCAGCATTTT
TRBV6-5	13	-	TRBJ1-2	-	CASSQQFNYGYTF	TGTGCCAGCAGTCAACAGTTTAACTATGGCTACACCTTC
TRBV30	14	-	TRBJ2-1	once	CAWSVRGGYNEQFF	TGTGCCTGGAGTGTACGGGGCGGCTACAATGAGCAGTTCTTC
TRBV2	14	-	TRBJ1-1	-	CASRKGQENTEAFF	TGTGCCAGCAGAAAAGGACAAGAGAACACTGAAGCTTTCTTT
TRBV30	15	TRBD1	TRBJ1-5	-	CAWSAPGGAGQPQHF	TGTGCCTGGAGTGCCCCAGGGGGGGCAGGTCAGCCCCAGCATTTT
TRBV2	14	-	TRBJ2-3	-	CASRRDPVEDTQYF	TGTGCCAGCAGACGGGACCCGGTAGAAGATACGCAGTATTTT